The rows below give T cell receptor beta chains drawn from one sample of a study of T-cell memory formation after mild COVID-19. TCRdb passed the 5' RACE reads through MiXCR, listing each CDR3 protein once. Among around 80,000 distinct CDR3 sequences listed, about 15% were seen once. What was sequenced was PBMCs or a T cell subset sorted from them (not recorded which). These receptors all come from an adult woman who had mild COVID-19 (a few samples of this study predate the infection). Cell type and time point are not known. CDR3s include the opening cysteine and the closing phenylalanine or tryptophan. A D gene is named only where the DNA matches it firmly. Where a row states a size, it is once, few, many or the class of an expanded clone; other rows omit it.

cdr3_nt: TGTGCCAGCAGCTCGCTTAGTGGGGGTACCGGGGAGCTGTTTTTT; cdr3_aa: CASSSLSGGTGELFF; clone_size: few; d_call: -; v_call: TRBV7-3; j_call: TRBJ2-2; cdr3_length: 15
cdr3_nt: TGCGCCAGCAGCCTCCCGACTAGTGAGTACGGTAATGAGCAGTTCTTC; cdr3_aa: CASSLPTSEYGNEQFF; clone_size: -; d_call: -; v_call: TRBV5-1; j_call: TRBJ2-1; cdr3_length: 16
cdr3_nt: TGCGCCAGCAGCCAAGAAAGGCTGACGGGAGAGACCCAGTACTTC; cdr3_aa: CASSQERLTGETQYF; clone_size: few; d_call: -; v_call: TRBV4-3; j_call: TRBJ2-5; cdr3_length: 15
cdr3_nt: TGTGCCAGCAGCTTAACAGGGAACTCCTACGAGCAGTACTTC; cdr3_aa: CASSLTGNSYEQYF; clone_size: -; d_call: -; v_call: TRBV7-9; j_call: TRBJ2-7; cdr3_length: 14
cdr3_nt: TGTGCCAGCAGCAAGAACAACTACGAGCAGTACTTC; cdr3_aa: CASSKNNYEQYF; clone_size: few; d_call: -; v_call: TRBV21-1; j_call: TRBJ2-7; cdr3_length: 12
cdr3_nt: TGTGCCAGCAGTTTATCAACTAAATCACCCCTCCACTTT; cdr3_aa: CASSLSTKSPLHF; clone_size: -; d_call: -; v_call: TRBV27; j_call: TRBJ1-6; cdr3_length: 13
cdr3_nt: TGTGCCTTTGCTGGACAGGGTGCCCCCTACGAGCAGTACTTC; cdr3_aa: CAFAGQGAPYEQYF; clone_size: -; d_call: TRBD1; v_call: TRBV30; j_call: TRBJ2-7; cdr3_length: 14
cdr3_nt: TGTGCCAGTAGCCTAACTAGCGGGAGCTCCTACAATGAGCAGTTCTTC; cdr3_aa: CASSLTSGSSYNEQFF; clone_size: -; d_call: TRBD2; v_call: TRBV19; j_call: TRBJ2-1; cdr3_length: 16
cdr3_nt: TGTGCCAGCAGCGCCGGTCCCAGGGGGAAAGCTTTCTTT; cdr3_aa: CASSAGPRGKAFF; clone_size: few; d_call: TRBD1; v_call: TRBV13; j_call: TRBJ1-1; cdr3_length: 13
cdr3_nt: TGCGCCAGCAGCCCTACTTCAATGGACAGCTCCTACGAGCAGTACTTC; cdr3_aa: CASSPTSMDSSYEQYF; clone_size: many; d_call: -; v_call: TRBV5-1; j_call: TRBJ2-7; cdr3_length: 16
cdr3_nt: TGTGCCTGGGCCATTATGAGGGGGTTGGCGTACAATGAGCAGTTCTTC; cdr3_aa: CAWAIMRGLAYNEQFF; clone_size: -; d_call: -; v_call: TRBV30; j_call: TRBJ2-1; cdr3_length: 16
cdr3_nt: TGTGCCAGCTCTAGCGGAGGGGGTTCCTACGAGCAGTACTTC; cdr3_aa: CASSSGGGSYEQYF; clone_size: -; d_call: -; v_call: TRBV19; j_call: TRBJ2-7; cdr3_length: 14
cdr3_nt: TGTGCCAGCAGTCGGACAGGGAACGAGCAGTACTTC; cdr3_aa: CASSRTGNEQYF; clone_size: few; d_call: TRBD1; v_call: TRBV7-9; j_call: TRBJ2-7; cdr3_length: 12
cdr3_nt: TGCGCCAGCAGCTTTTGGGGGACTAACACTGAAGCTTTCTTT; cdr3_aa: CASSFWGTNTEAFF; clone_size: medium-sized; d_call: -; v_call: TRBV5-1; j_call: TRBJ1-1; cdr3_length: 14
cdr3_nt: TGTGCCAGCAGTTTAATAGGGGAGCAGTACTTC; cdr3_aa: CASSLIGEQYF; clone_size: few; d_call: -; v_call: TRBV12-3/TRBV12-4; j_call: TRBJ2-7; cdr3_length: 11
cdr3_nt: TGTGCCAGCAGCGGCCCGGGACAGGGTTTTGGAGATACGCAGTATTTT; cdr3_aa: CASSGPGQGFGDTQYF; clone_size: few; d_call: TRBD1; v_call: TRBV7-9; j_call: TRBJ2-3; cdr3_length: 16
cdr3_nt: TGTGCCAGCAGCCTCAACGGACAGCCGGGTGTTTACGAGCAGTACTTC; cdr3_aa: CASSLNGQPGVYEQYF; clone_size: few; d_call: -; v_call: TRBV7-3; j_call: TRBJ2-7; cdr3_length: 16
cdr3_nt: TGTGCCAGCAGCGTCGGGACAACCCCAAACTATGGCTACACCTTC; cdr3_aa: CASSVGTTPNYGYTF; clone_size: few; d_call: -; v_call: TRBV9; j_call: TRBJ1-2; cdr3_length: 15
cdr3_nt: TGTGCCAGCAGTTTATCCAGTTCCTACAATGAGCAGTTCTTC; cdr3_aa: CASSLSSSYNEQFF; clone_size: -; d_call: -; v_call: TRBV12-3/TRBV12-4; j_call: TRBJ2-1; cdr3_length: 14
cdr3_nt: TGTGCCAGCAGCGTCCTAGCGGGACCCACAGATACGCAGTATTTT; cdr3_aa: CASSVLAGPTDTQYF; clone_size: few; d_call: TRBD2; v_call: TRBV9; j_call: TRBJ2-3; cdr3_length: 15
cdr3_nt: TGCGCCAGCAGCCAAGCATACGACAGGGACACTGAAGCTTTCTTT; cdr3_aa: CASSQAYDRDTEAFF; clone_size: few; d_call: TRBD1; v_call: TRBV4-1; j_call: TRBJ1-1; cdr3_length: 15
cdr3_nt: TGTGCCAGCAGCTTGCCCGGGGGAAACAAAAACATTCAGTACTTC; cdr3_aa: CASSLPGGNKNIQYF; clone_size: -; d_call: -; v_call: TRBV5-6; j_call: TRBJ2-4; cdr3_length: 15